This entry lists 19 T cell receptor beta chains sequenced from one sample in a study of cytomegalovirus exposure and HLA in healthy donors (TCRdb year 2017). Preparation of the library involved the immunoSEQ multiplex PCR assay. The multiplex PCR relied on a mix of 60 forward primers for TCR Vbeta segments and 13 reverse primers for TCR Jbeta segments. The source is immuneACCESS, and TCRdb retained only in-frame sequences with V and J called. Part of the clones is not carried over; for the studies checked, unresolved V genes explain less than half of this, and the remainder is unexplained. In all, the sample holds approximately 200,000 clones, and around 80% of those were seen once. Of the sample, around 0.2% falls within the top ten clones. Sequences were obtained from PBMCs. Receptors originate from a girl aged 2-10 years in good health and CMV-seronegative.

This chain links TRBV6-1 with TRBJ2-5; D not certain. The V end was cut by 7 bases, the J end by 1 base, with 16 bases between. Germline V CDR1 and CDR2: MNHNS, SASEGT. CDR3 length: 15 residues. The CDR3 reads CASTPAPTPQETQYF. CDR3 nucleotide sequence: TGTGCCAGCACCCCAGCGCCTACTCCCCAAGAGACCCAGTACTTC.

This clone appeared a few times. The gene calls are TRBV6-1 and TRBJ2-6, with D possibly matching TRBD1 (6 bases). CDR3 length: 17 amino acids. Trimming removed 4 bases at V and 0 bases at J, with 13 bases between. The germline V gene has CDR1 MNHNS and CDR2 SASEGT. DNA for the CDR3: TGTGCCAGCAGTGCTGACAGGAACCCCTCTGGGGCCAACGTCCTGACTTTC. This gives the protein CASSADRNPSGANVLTF.

This clone was seen just once. The chain combines TRBV7-8 with TRBJ2-2; a possible D gene is TRBD2 (5 bases). CDR3 length: 15 amino acids. Trimming took 7 bases from V and 2 from J, leaving 14 bases between them. Per germline, CDR1 SGHVS and CDR2 FQNEAQ. This CDR3 reads CASTSSASNTGELFF. CDR3 sequence (DNA): TGTGCCAGCACTAGCTCGGCTTCTAACACCGGGGAGCTGTTTTTT. The whole variable domain, remainder taken from reference TRBV7-8 and TRBJ2-2, is GAGVSQSPRYKVAKRGQDVALRCDPISGHVSLFWYQQALGQGPEFLTYFQNEAQLDKSGLPSDRFFAERPEGSVSTLKIQRTQQEDSAVYLCASTSSASNTGELFFGEGSRLTVL.

V and J are TRBV6-1 and TRBJ2-5; D not resolved. The germline V and J ends were trimmed by 6 bases and 4 bases, with 3 bases remaining between them. This CDR3 region has 10 residues. The germline V gene encodes CDR1 MNHNS and CDR2 SASEGT. The CDR3 is CASRRETQYF. The CDR3 DNA sequence: TGTGCCAGCAGGCGAGAGACCCAGTACTTC.

The rearrangement links TRBV7-3 to TRBJ2-2; 7 bases line up with TRBD1. Germline lookup yields CDR1 SGHTA and CDR2 FQGTGA. Germline trimming cut 4 bases from V and 4 bases from J; bases unmatched to any gene: 6. The CDR3 runs 15 residues. Here the CDR3 reads CASSSGTAVTGELFF. The CDR3, as DNA: TGTGCCAGCAGCTCCGGGACAGCAGTCACCGGGGAGCTGTTTTTT.

This clone has just one count. The CDR3 sequence: CASSLADRGREAFF. The CDR3 coding sequence is TGCGCCAGCAGCTTGGCCGACAGGGGGCGGGAAGCTTTCTTT. The V gene is TRBV5-1, the J gene TRBJ1-1; 10 bases map to TRBD1. Trimming removed 0 bases from V and 8 bases from J; junction bases left unmatched: 4. The CDR3 totals 14 residues. Germline assignment: CDR1 SGHRS and CDR2 YFSETQ.

The V call is TRBV10-3, the J call TRBJ2-7, with TRBD2 matching over 13 bases. The junction had 15 bases not matched to a gene; V was cut back by 9 bases and J by 1 base. The CDR3 runs to 18 residues. Germline CDR1 is ENHRY and CDR2 is SYGVKD. This CDR3 reads CAIEKLAGGPNRSYEQYF. The CDR3 region has the DNA TGTGCCATAGAAAAACTAGCGGGAGGGCCGAACAGATCCTACGAGCAGTACTTC.

The V and J genes are TRBV5-6 and TRBJ2-3; 7 nucleotides match TRBD1. Germline CDR1 reads SGHDT; CDR2 reads YYEEEE. Unmatched junction bases numbered 14, after V lost 5 bases and J lost 2 bases. The CDR3 has 17 residues. DNA for the CDR3: TGTGCCAGCAGGGGGTGGGACAGACTCCTTATCACAGATACGCAGTATTTT. The encoded protein is CASRGWDRLLITDTQYF.

The chain recombines TRBV6-5 with TRBJ1-2, with D possibly being TRBD1 (6 bases). Per the germline V gene, CDR1 is MNHEY and CDR2 is SVGAGI. This CDR3 is built from 13 residues. Trimming took 4 bases from V and 3 from J, leaving 9 bases between them. CDR3 loop: CASSFAGDYGYTF. CDR3 DNA: TGTGCCAGCAGTTTCGCAGGGGACTATGGCTACACCTTC.

This chain connects TRBV10-3 to TRBJ2-7, with 7 bases fitting TRBD2. Per the germline V gene, CDR1 is ENHRY and CDR2 is SYGVKD. V was clipped by 2 bases and J by 2 bases; unmatched bases: 3. The CDR3 length is 14 residues. The CDR3 sequence: CAISESGATYEQYF. CDR3 sequence (DNA): TGTGCCATCAGTGAGAGCGGGGCCACCTACGAGCAGTACTTC.

The chain joins TRBV5-4 to TRBJ2-1; 8 nucleotides align to TRBD2. With 0 bases clipped from V and 8 bases from J, the junction kept 7 bases outside the gene matches. The germline CDR1 and CDR2 sequences are SGHNT and YYREEE (reference sequence). The CDR3 contains 15 residues. CDR3 sequence: CASSLAGLGVDEQFF. For the CDR3, the DNA is TGTGCCAGCAGCTTGGCGGGACTAGGGGTCGATGAGCAGTTCTTC.

The V gene is TRBV13, the J gene TRBJ1-2; possible D gene TRBD1, 6 bases. Deletions cut 1 base from V and 4 bases from J, with 10 bases between. There are 14 residues in the CDR3. Germline V CDR1 and CDR2: PRHDT, FYEKMQ (reference sequence). The CDR3 DNA reads as TGTGCCAGCAGCTTAGAGGGGGGGGGCTATGGCTACACCTTC. Translation: CASSLEGGGYGYTF.

A note on this clone: Other DNA variants within this sample encode the same CDR3. The gene calls are TRBV5-1 and TRBJ2-7; 12 bases agree with TRBD2. Germline-derived CDR1 and CDR2 are SGHRS and YFSETQ. This CDR3 region has 16 residues. J lost 2 bases, V lost 0 bases, and 3 bases had no gene match. The CDR3 region is CASSLETSGGPYEQYF. The DNA for the CDR3 is TGCGCCAGCAGCTTGGAGACTAGCGGGGGCCCCTACGAGCAGTACTTC.

The chain combines TRBV6-5 with TRBJ1-3; D is perhaps TRBD1 (6 bases). Germline lookup yields CDR1 MNHEY and CDR2 SVGAGI. The CDR3 has 14 residues. V lost 6 bases and J lost 3, with 12 bases in between. The CDR3 nucleotides read TGTGCCAGCAGGAAGGGGACAAATGGAAACACCATATATTTT. This codes for CASRKGTNGNTIYF.

This clone was found a few times. The chain combines TRBV27 with TRBJ1-4, with 8 positions matching TRBD1. Germline CDR1 and CDR2: MNHEY and SMNVEV (reference sequence). CDR3 length equals 16 residues. The V and J ends lost 2 bases and 6 bases, in that order; junction bases with no gene match: 8. DNA of the CDR3: TGTGCCAGCAGTTTAATTTCAGGGGGCAAATATGAAAAACTGTTTTTT. Amino acid sequence: CASSLISGGKYEKLFF.

The genes are TRBV7-9 and TRBJ2-2; 10 bases align to TRBD1. The CDR3 is made up of 16 amino acids. The V gene end was trimmed by 1 base and the J gene end by 6 bases; junction bases not matched to a gene: 5. The germline V gene has CDR1 SEHNR and CDR2 FQNEAQ (reference sequence). As DNA, the CDR3 is TGTGCCAGCAGCTTAGTAGGGACAGGGGCTGCCGGGGAGCTGTTTTTT. Translated, it gives CASSLVGTGAAGELFF.

This clone came up a few times. The rearrangement joins TRBV7-2 to TRBJ2-1; D may be TRBD1 (6 bases). The CDR3 sequence is 15 residues long. CDR1 is SGHTA, CDR2 FQGNSA, per germline. Trimming took 2 bases from V and 3 from J, leaving 11 bases between them. CDR3 in DNA: TGTGCCAGCAGCTTACAGGGGAGTATCTACAATGAGCAGTTCTTC. Protein product: CASSLQGSIYNEQFF.

A few counts support this clone. The chain employs TRBV6-1 and TRBJ1-5; D uncertain. Germline loops: CDR1 MNHNS, CDR2 SASEGT. The CDR3 length is 13 residues. Trimming pared 6 bases from V and 4 bases from J, leaving 10 bases between. The CDR3 loop reads CASRAVNNQPQHF. The CDR3 region has the DNA TGTGCCAGCAGGGCGGTTAATAATCAGCCCCAGCATTTT.

V and J are TRBV5-1 and TRBJ2-5, with 14 nucleotides matching TRBD2. The germline gives CDR1 SGHRS, CDR2 YFSETQ. V lost 4 bases, J lost 2 bases, and 10 bases stayed unmatched. The CDR3 sequence is 18 residues long. The CDR3 sequence: CASSPGTSGSLGQETQYF. In DNA form, the CDR3 reads TGCGCCAGCAGCCCCGGGACTAGCGGGAGCTTAGGGCAAGAGACCCAGTACTTC.